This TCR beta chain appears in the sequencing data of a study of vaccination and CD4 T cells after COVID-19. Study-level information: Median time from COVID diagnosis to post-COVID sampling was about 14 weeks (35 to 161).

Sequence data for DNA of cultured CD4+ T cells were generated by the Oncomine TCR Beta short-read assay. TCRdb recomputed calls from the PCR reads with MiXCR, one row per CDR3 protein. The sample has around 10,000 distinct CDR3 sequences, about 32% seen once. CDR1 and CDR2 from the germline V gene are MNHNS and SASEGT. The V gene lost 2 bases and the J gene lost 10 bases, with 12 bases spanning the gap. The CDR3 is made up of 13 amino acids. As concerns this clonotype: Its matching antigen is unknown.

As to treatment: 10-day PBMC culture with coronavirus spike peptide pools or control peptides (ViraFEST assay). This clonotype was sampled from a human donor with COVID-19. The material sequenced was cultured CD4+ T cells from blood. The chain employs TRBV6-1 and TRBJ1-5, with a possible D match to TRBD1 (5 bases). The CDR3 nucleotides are TGTGCCAGCAGTGAAAGACAGTTTTATCCCCAGCATTTT. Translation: CASSERQFYPQHF.